The 8 T cell receptor beta chains presented below share a single source sample, sequenced in a study of blood T cell repertoires in COVID-19 (dated by TCRdb to 2020 to 2022). Preparation of the library involved the immunoSEQ multiplex PCR assay. TCRdb retrieved this table from immuneACCESS and kept in-frame rearrangements only. Not all clones are present; in checked studies, unresolved V genes account for under half, and no reason is known for the remainder. Counted in this sample were about 45,000 clones; about 80% of them appeared once. The ten largest account for around a fifth of the sample. Material for sequencing was peripheral blood. These receptors were taken from a man in his 70s with acute or convalescent COVID-19.

The genes are TRBV7-3 and TRBJ1-1; D gene uncertain. V was shortened by 2 bases and J by 3 bases, with 16 bases between the two germline ends. Germline CDR1 is SGHTA and CDR2 is FQGTGA. This CDR3 is built from 16 residues. The CDR3 sequence: CASSLSDGWAHTEAFF. The CDR3, as DNA: TGTGCCAGCAGCTTATCCGACGGCTGGGCCCACACTGAAGCTTTCTTT.

The chain uses TRBV30 and TRBJ1-3; D uncertain. Germline lookup yields CDR1 GTSNPN and CDR2 SVGIG (reference sequence). Trimming shortened V by 7 bases and J by 0 bases, and 10 bases separated the two germline ends. The CDR3 contains 13 residues. The CDR3, as DNA: TGTGCCTATACGCGGAGCTCTGGAAACACCATATATTTT. Amino acid sequence: CAYTRSSGNTIYF.

Only a few counts were recorded for this clone. The V call is TRBV7-9, the J call TRBJ2-7; D is possibly TRBD1 (6 bases). The germline V gene encodes CDR1 SEHNR and CDR2 FQNEAQ (reference sequence). The CDR3 loop spans 17 amino acids. Trimming took 5 bases from V and 0 from J, leaving 20 bases between them. Written as DNA, the CDR3 is TGTGCCAGCAGCCAGGGGAAAGTTGCGGCGAGCTCCTACGAGCAGTACTTC. This codes for CASSQGKVAASSYEQYF.

The rearrangement links TRBV18 to TRBJ2-3; a weak D match, TRBD1 (6 bases). The germline V and J ends were trimmed by 5 bases and 0 bases, with 15 bases remaining between them. Germline CDR1 and CDR2: KGHSH and LQKENI. This CDR3 comprises 16 residues. DNA of the CDR3: TGTGCCAGCTCATCCCCCATGGGGGCTAGCACAGATACGCAGTATTTT. Its protein is CASSSPMGASTDTQYF.

This chain uses TRBV10-1 with TRBJ2-7; D is possibly TRBD1 (8 bases). The CDR3 contains 14 residues. V lost 3 bases to trimming and J lost 5 bases, with 14 bases between them. Germline values: CDR1 WNHNN, CDR2 SYGVQD (reference sequence). The CDR3 sequence: CASSERTGRDEQYF. CDR3 coding DNA: TGCGCCAGCAGTGAAAGGACAGGGAGGGACGAGCAGTACTTC.

The chain links TRBV2 to TRBJ1-5; 10 bases are shared with TRBD1. The germline gives CDR1 SNHLY, CDR2 FYNNEI. Trimming removed 6 bases from V and 6 bases from J; junction bases left unmatched: 8. The CDR3 contains 15 residues. The CDR3 nucleotides are TGTGCCAGCAGCCCTGGACAGGGGGGAGGTCAGCCCCAGCATTTT. Protein product: CASSPGQGGGQPQHF.

The CDR3 loop is CASRQGLGELFF. CDR3 DNA sequence: TGTGCCAGCAGGCAGGGGCTCGGGGAGCTGTTTTTT. The J gene is TRBJ2-2, the V gene TRBV7-2; perhaps TRBD1 as D (6 bases). The CDR3 extends over 12 amino acids. Germline loops: CDR1 SGHTA, CDR2 FQGNSA. V was clipped by 6 bases and J by 7 bases, with 9 bases between them.

This clone appeared a single time. The V call is TRBV28, the J call TRBJ1-1; 7 bases are a match to TRBD1. The ends lost 2 bases at V and 10 bases at J; junction bases unmatched: 7. CDR1 is MDHEN, CDR2 SYDVKM, per germline. This CDR3 has 13 residues. This CDR3 is CASSLDRAPGAFF. The CDR3 nucleotides are TGTGCCAGCAGTTTAGACAGGGCCCCGGGAGCTTTCTTT.